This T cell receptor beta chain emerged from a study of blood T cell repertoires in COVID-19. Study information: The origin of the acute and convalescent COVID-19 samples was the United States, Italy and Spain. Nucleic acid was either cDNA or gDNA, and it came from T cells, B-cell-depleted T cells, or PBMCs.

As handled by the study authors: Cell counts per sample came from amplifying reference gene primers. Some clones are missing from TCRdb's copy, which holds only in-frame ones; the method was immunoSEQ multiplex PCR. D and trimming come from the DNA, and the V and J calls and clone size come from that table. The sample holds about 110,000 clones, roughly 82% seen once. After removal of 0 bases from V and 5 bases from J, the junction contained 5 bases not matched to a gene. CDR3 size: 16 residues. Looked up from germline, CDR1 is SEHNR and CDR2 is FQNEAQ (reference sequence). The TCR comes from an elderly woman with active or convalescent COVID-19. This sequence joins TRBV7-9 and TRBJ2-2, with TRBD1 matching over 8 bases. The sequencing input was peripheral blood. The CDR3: CASSLAGTGGTGELFF. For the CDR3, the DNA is TGTGCCAGCAGCTTAGCGGGGACAGGCGGAACCGGGGAGCTGTTTTTT.